This T cell receptor (beta chain) was recovered during a study of OX40 agonist ivuxolimab in advanced cancers. Overall study: The study gave patients intravenous ivuxolimab at 0.01 to 10 mg/kg every 2 weeks. Those enrolled were 82.7% male, with a mean age of 60 years and ages from about 20 to 85. Study-level points and caveats: Blood T cells, both CD4+ and CD8+, expanded clonally by week 6 at 0.1 to 3.0 mg/kg.

Notes on this clone: Its antigen remains unidentified.

Repertoires were generated with immunoSEQ multiplex PCR, while TCRdb's copy carries only in-frame clones and drops some. This sample carries about 64,000 clones, about 89% of them seen once, and the ten largest clones take 4.5% to 5.5%. The material sequenced was CD4+ or CD8+ T cells sorted from blood, taken in a trial of the OX40 agonist ivuxolimab. The TCR sequence derives from an adult with an advanced solid tumor such as melanoma, head and neck, liver or kidney cancer.

Here the CDR3 reads CASSPRANTEAFF. The CDR3 region has the DNA TGTGCCAGCTCACCTCGGGCTAACACTGAAGCTTTCTTT. The genes are TRBV18 and TRBJ1-1; D gene uncertain. The CDR3 has 13 amino acids. V lost 3 bases and J 2 bases, leaving 7 bases between the germline ends. Per germline, CDR1 KGHSH and CDR2 LQKENI.